The clone carrying this TCR beta chain was seen only once. The germline V gene has CDR1 MNHEY and CDR2 SVGAGI. V was trimmed by 6 bases and J by 4 bases, leaving 10 bases between them. The CDR3 extends over 13 amino acids. Profiled with immunoSEQ multiplex PCR; TCRdb holds only in-frame clones, not every one. In the table there are some 67,000 clones, 92% of which are singletons. The entry originates in a study of T cells after somatic rescue of genetic block. The receptor's source is a middle-aged man. The sequencing input was peripheral blood mononuclear cells (PBMCs). This rearrangement joins TRBV6-5 to TRBJ2-1; possibly TRBD1 or TRBD2 for D (5 bases each). CDR3 in amino acids: CASRGTRYNEQFF. Written as DNA, the CDR3 is TGTGCCAGCAGGGGGACGAGGTACAATGAGCAGTTCTTC.